This passage covers 9 T cell receptor beta chains from one sample sequenced in a study. Using its own MiXCR run on the 5' RACE reads, TCRdb lists one record per CDR3 protein. The data hold approximately 9,000 distinct CDR3 sequences, with approximately 31% observed a single time. Tregs were sorted as CD4+CD25+CD127-/low cells. Source material: Tregs sorted from blood. Receptors were obtained from a female donor with breast cancer.

This clonotype was observed a handful of times. The rearrangement joins TRBV5-1 to TRBJ1-2, with D unclear. This CDR3 has 14 amino acids. Germline-derived CDR1 and CDR2 are SGHRS and YFSETQ. V shed 0 bases and J shed 0 bases, with 6 bases lying between them. The CDR3, as DNA: TGCGCCAGCAGCTTGGAAGGCCCTAACTATGGCTACACCTTC. Protein: CASSLEGPNYGYTF. The full variable domain, with the rest looked up from reference TRBV5-1 and TRBJ1-2, is KAGVTQTPRYLIKTRGQQVTLSCSPISGHRSVSWYQQTPGQGLQFLFEYFSETQRNKGNFPGRFSGRQFSNSRSEMNVSTLELGDSALYLCASSLEGPNYGYTFGSGTRLTVV.

CDR3 sequence: CASSPTVRQVNTEAFF. CDR3 nucleotide sequence: TGTGCCAGCTCACCAACCGTCCGGCAGGTGAACACTGAAGCTTTCTTT. The chain has TRBV18 and TRBJ1-1; D is unclear. This CDR3 region has 16 residues. Trimming took 2 bases from V and 0 from J, leaving 13 bases between them. From germline, CDR1 is KGHSH and CDR2 LQKENI.

There are a few counts of this clonotype. The rearrangement joins TRBV6-1 to TRBJ2-5, with D tentatively TRBD1 (6 bases). Trimming took off 6 bases at V and 5 bases at J, with 16 bases between the two ends. The germline CDR1 and CDR2 sequences are MNHNS and SASEGT. There are 14 residues in the CDR3. This chain's CDR3 is CASRRTAWVETQYF. DNA for the CDR3: TGTGCCAGCAGAAGGACAGCGTGGGTCGAGACCCAGTACTTC.

This clonotype came up a few times. This may be a read error, as it is one base from a much larger clone. The chain employs TRBV20-1 and TRBJ2-3; either TRBD1 or TRBD2 may supply D (5 bases each). This CDR3 is built from 12 residues. The germline gives CDR1 DFQATT, CDR2 SNEGSKA (reference sequence). The CDR3 nucleotides read TGCGGTGCTGCCGGGACCACAGATACGCAGTATTTT. This translates into CGAAGTTDTQYF.

This clonotype was seen a few times. At one end the junction does not follow the germline gene, possibly because of a read error. The rearrangement uses TRBV6-8 and TRBJ2-1, with 8 bases that match TRBD2. The CDR3 totals 15 residues. Germline loops: CDR1 MNHGY, CDR2 SAAAGT. The CDR3 DNA is TGTGCCAGCGGTTACCCGAGCGGGAGAGGGGGTGAGCAGTTCTTC. Protein: CASGYPSGRGGEQFF.

This clonotype was picked up a small number of times. Here the CDR3 DNA reads TGTGCCAGCTCACCGGGGACAGGGGGAGCTTTCTTT. This translates into CASSPGTGGAFF. The gene calls are TRBV18 and TRBJ1-1; 11 bases are a match to TRBD1. The V gene's germline CDR1 is KGHSH and CDR2 LQKENI. With 3 bases clipped from V and 10 bases from J, the junction kept 1 base outside the gene matches. The CDR3 loop spans 12 amino acids.

This clonotype was observed a handful of times. The V and J genes are TRBV15 and TRBJ2-7; no definite D call. Germline V gene lookup returns CDR1 LNHNV and CDR2 YYDKDF (reference sequence). The V end was cut by 0 bases, the J end by 3 bases, with 3 bases between. This CDR3 comprises 12 residues. This CDR3 reads CATSRDFYEQYF. CDR3 DNA sequence: TGTGCCACCAGCAGAGATTTCTACGAGCAGTACTTC.

The chain links TRBV29-1 to TRBJ2-1; D is possibly TRBD2 (5 bases). Trimming removed 5 bases at V and 9 bases at J, with 17 bases between. This CDR3 region has 13 residues. Germline V gene lookup returns CDR1 SQVTM and CDR2 ANQGSEA. The CDR3 region is CSVRSTEGGEQFF. The DNA for the CDR3 is TGCAGCGTTAGGAGTACCGAGGGTGGTGAGCAGTTCTTC.

This clonotype has a handful of counts. The rearrangement links TRBV12-3 or TRBV12-4 to TRBJ1-1; 7 nucleotides agree with TRBD1. CDR3 length: 14 residues. V lost 5 bases, J lost 3 bases, and 6 bases stayed unmatched. The CDR3 DNA reads TGTGCCAGCAGTATAGGGGGCTTGGACACTGAAGCTTTCTTT. It encodes CASSIGGLDTEAFF.